The 25 T cell receptor beta chains below all came from one sample that was sequenced in a study of blood T cell repertoires in COVID-19. Profiling relied on immunoSEQ multiplex PCR, and the TCRdb table lists in-frame clones only, not all of them. The sample lists 190,000 or so clones; around nine tenths were seen once. The sequenced sample consisted of peripheral blood. The receptors originated from a middle-aged man with active or convalescent COVID-19.

The chain uses TRBV7-2 and TRBJ1-1; 7 nucleotides line up with TRBD1. CDR1 and CDR2 from the germline V gene are SGHTA and FQGNSA. The CDR3 is made up of 15 amino acids. The V segment lost 4 bases and the J segment 0 bases; nucleotides outside the gene matches: 5. CDR3 amino acids: CASSSFGTVNTEAFF. CDR3 bases: TGTGCCAGCAGCTCGTTCGGGACAGTGAACACTGAAGCTTTCTTT.

This chain links TRBV7-9 with TRBJ1-6; D not certain. Between the trimmed V and J ends, which lost 4 bases and 6 bases, there was a span of 4 bases. This CDR3 is built from 12 residues. Looked up from germline, CDR1 is SEHNR and CDR2 is FQNEAQ (reference sequence). CDR3 sequence (DNA): TGTGCCAGCAGCTCGTCTAATTCACCCCTCCACTTT. This sequence encodes CASSSSNSPLHF.

The chain combines TRBV7-9 with TRBJ1-4, with no clear D. The CDR3 has 16 amino acids. CDR1 is SEHNR and CDR2 is FQNEAQ in the germline V gene (reference sequence). V was pared by 3 bases and J by 3 bases, with 14 bases between. The CDR3, as DNA: TGTGCCAGCAGCTTGAGCGCCCTTTTGGCTAATGAAAAACTGTTTTTT. Translating it yields CASSLSALLANEKLFF.

This sequence joins TRBV12-5 and TRBJ2-2; 7 bases map to TRBD2. The germline V gene encodes CDR1 LGHNT and CDR2 FRNRAP. This CDR3 is built from 15 residues. The trim removed 4 bases at V and 7 bases at J, leaving 9 bases unmatched. CDR3 amino acids: CASGSGTTDIGELFF. The CDR3, as DNA: TGTGCTAGTGGTTCCGGGACTACAGACATCGGGGAGCTGTTTTTT.

This clone was counted a single time. The V and J genes are TRBV28 and TRBJ2-7, with D unresolved. The germline V and J ends were trimmed by 1 base and 2 bases, with 9 bases remaining between them. CDR3 size: 14 residues. CDR1 is MDHEN, CDR2 SYDVKM, per germline. The CDR3, as DNA: TGTGCCAGCAGTTTATCTGACAAGACCTACGAGCAGTACTTC. This codes for CASSLSDKTYEQYF.

J is TRBJ1-1 and V is TRBV11-2, with D unclear. With 4 bases removed from V and 3 bases from J, the gap between germline ends came to 15 bases. CDR3 size: 15 residues. Germline V gives CDR1 SGHAT, CDR2 FQNNGV. The CDR3 DNA is TGTGCCAGCAGCTCGGAGGGAGGGCCCTACACTGAAGCTTTCTTT. Protein: CASSSEGGPYTEAFF.

V usage is TRBV30 and J usage is TRBJ2-6, with D perhaps matching TRBD1 (6 bases). The CDR3 has 13 residues. The germline gives CDR1 GTSNPN, CDR2 SVGIG (reference sequence). Trimming shortened V by 7 bases and J by 4 bases, and 11 bases separated the two germline ends. This CDR3 is CASQGIGANVLTF. The CDR3 region has the DNA TGTGCCTCTCAGGGGATCGGGGCCAACGTCCTGACTTTC.

The chain joins TRBV4-1 to TRBJ1-6; 8 nucleotides align to TRBD1. The CDR3 consists of 16 residues. V was pared by 1 base and J by 10 bases, with 9 bases of the junction left unmatched. Germline V CDR1 and CDR2: MGHRA, YSYEKL. The CDR3 nucleotides are TGCGCCAGCAGCCAAGGACCATCGACAGGGGTCTCACCCCTCCACTTT. Translated, it gives CASSQGPSTGVSPLHF.

This chain links TRBV28 with TRBJ2-7, with 8 bases that match TRBD1. The junction had 7 bases not matched to a gene; V was cut back by 6 bases and J by 6 bases. Germline V gene sequence: CDR1 MDHEN, CDR2 SYDVKM. This CDR3 is 13 amino acids long. The CDR3 nucleotides read TGTGCCAGCAGGGGGACAGGTTCGTCCGAGCAGTACTTC. This encodes CASRGTGSSEQYF.

This sequence joins TRBV5-8 and TRBJ2-2; 9 bases match TRBD2. The CDR3 contains 15 residues. Trimming removed 7 bases from V and 5 bases from J; junction bases left unmatched: 9. CDR1 and CDR2 (germline): SGHTS, YDEGEE. Here the CDR3 reads CASLRGGGETGELFF. Written as DNA, the CDR3 is TGTGCCAGCCTAAGAGGCGGGGGGGAGACCGGGGAGCTGTTTTTT.

The chain joins TRBV28 to TRBJ2-1; D not certain. The CDR3 is 14 residues long. Trimming removed 3 bases at V and 8 bases at J, with 14 bases between. Germline V lookup: CDR1 MDHEN, CDR2 SYDVKM. The CDR3 region is CASSLFPKSHEQFF. The CDR3 nucleotides are TGTGCCAGCAGTTTGTTTCCCAAAAGCCATGAGCAGTTCTTC.

V and J are TRBV28 and TRBJ2-1; 8 nucleotides match TRBD2. V shed 4 bases, J shed 3 bases, and the junction held 8 bases outside the gene matches. The germline gives CDR1 MDHEN, CDR2 SYDVKM. CDR3 length: 16 amino acids. The CDR3 DNA follows: TGTGCCAGCAGTTCCGGCGGGGGGACTTACTACAATGAGCAGTTCTTC. It encodes CASSSGGGTYYNEQFF.

The V gene is TRBV9, the J gene TRBJ1-2; tentative D call: TRBD1 (5 bases). Germline CDR1 is SGDLS and CDR2 is YYNGEE. V lost 3 bases and J lost 4, with 7 bases in between. The CDR3 is 12 residues long. The CDR3 coding sequence is TGTGCCAGCAGCGACAGGACCTATGGCTACACCTTC. Residues: CASSDRTYGYTF.

This chain uses TRBV5-6 with TRBJ1-3; D remains ambiguous. Looked up from germline, CDR1 is SGHDT and CDR2 is YYEEEE. CDR3 length: 14 residues. V was shortened by 0 bases and J by 0 bases, with 4 bases between the two germline ends. The DNA for the CDR3 is TGTGCCAGCAGCTTGGACGGCTCTGGAAACACCATATATTTT. This translates into CASSLDGSGNTIYF.

V and J are TRBV3-1 (or the pseudogene TRBV3-2) and TRBJ2-1, with 8 bases that match TRBD2. Looked up from germline, CDR1 is LGHDT and CDR2 is YNNKEL (reference sequence). This CDR3 contains 15 residues. Losses at the gene ends were 0 bases for V and 10 bases for J; bases not matched to a gene: 8. CDR3 nucleotides: TGTGCCAGCAGCCAAGAAGGCGGGGGGTACTTGGAGCAGTTCTTC. This translates into CASSQEGGGYLEQFF.

The CDR3 reads CASSPSGALSYEQYF. CDR3 in DNA: TGTGCCAGCAGCCCGAGCGGGGCCCTCTCCTACGAGCAGTACTTC. The V gene is TRBV7-2, the J gene TRBJ2-7, with 7 bases identical to TRBD2. Trimming cost V 5 bases and J 0 bases; bases outside gene matches: 7. This CDR3 contains 15 residues. Germline V lookup: CDR1 SGHTA, CDR2 FQGNSA.

The chain uses TRBV19 and TRBJ1-5; 10 nucleotides line up with TRBD1. CDR1 and CDR2 from the germline V gene are LNHDA and SQIVND (reference sequence). The J segment lost 5 bases and the V segment lost 4 bases, leaving 5 bases of the junction unmatched. CDR3 length: 15 residues. CDR3: CASSRSGQGYQPQHF. CDR3 bases: TGTGCCAGTAGTAGGTCGGGACAGGGGTATCAGCCCCAGCATTTT.

The chain is built from TRBV6-1 and TRBJ2-1; TRBD1 agrees at 10 bases. The CDR3 is made up of 15 amino acids. V shed 3 bases, J shed 7 bases, and the junction held 6 bases outside the gene matches. Germline CDR1 reads MNHNS; CDR2 reads SASEGT. The CDR3, as DNA: TGTGCCAGCAGTGACGGACAGGGGGTTTATAATGAGCAGTTCTTC. It yields the protein CASSDGQGVYNEQFF.

This clone was seen a handful of times. This sequence joins TRBV28 and TRBJ1-2; TRBD1 might be the D (5 bases). The CDR3 is 14 residues long. Germline CDR1 is MDHEN and CDR2 is SYDVKM. Trimming removed 5 bases from V and 5 bases from J, with 15 bases in between. CDR3 residues: CASSPPGLGYGYTF. CDR3 coding DNA: TGTGCCAGCAGTCCGCCGGGACTTGGATATGGCTACACCTTC.

This chain joins TRBV4-2 and TRBJ1-5; perhaps TRBD1 as D (6 bases). The V end lost 0 bases, the J end lost 6 bases, and 21 bases lay between the germline ends. The CDR3 runs to 18 residues. The germline V gene encodes CDR1 LGHNA and CDR2 YNFKEQ. The CDR3 region is CASSQEGRSGVRGQPQHF. The CDR3 DNA reads TGTGCCAGCAGCCAAGAAGGGCGGTCAGGGGTTCGGGGTCAGCCCCAGCATTTT.

This chain uses TRBV5-1 with TRBJ1-2; D possibly corresponds to TRBD1 (5 bases). Germline V CDR1 and CDR2: SGHRS, YFSETQ. There are 13 residues in the CDR3. Between the trimmed V and J ends, which lost 2 bases and 8 bases, there was a span of 13 bases. This CDR3 is CASSLTLRGGYTF. The CDR3 DNA follows: TGCGCCAGCAGCTTAACCCTGCGGGGCGGCTACACCTTC.

The rearrangement links TRBV5-4 to TRBJ1-3; no clear D gene. V shed 2 bases and J shed 5 bases, with 5 bases lying between them. Germline CDR1 reads SGHNT; CDR2 reads YYREEE (reference sequence). This CDR3 region has 12 residues. In DNA form, the CDR3 reads TGTGCCAGCAGCTTCGACAGAAACACCATATATTTT. It is translated as CASSFDRNTIYF.

Note on this clone: At the DNA level, this CDR3 is encoded by other sequences in the same sample as well. The chain is built from TRBV12-5 and TRBJ1-1, with TRBD1 identical over 10 bases. This CDR3 region has 15 residues. Germline V gene sequence: CDR1 LGHNT, CDR2 FRNRAP. Germline trimming cut 6 bases from V and 5 bases from J; bases unmatched to any gene: 9. CDR3 sequence: CASGRSTGGRTEAFF. DNA for the CDR3: TGTGCTAGTGGCCGCTCGACAGGGGGCCGGACTGAAGCTTTCTTT.

The CDR3 DNA reads as TGTGCCTGGGGAGCTCCGGGCGGGGGGGCCGACGAGACCCAGTACTTC. Protein product: CAWGAPGGGADETQYF. The chain carries TRBV30 and TRBJ2-5; 9 bases agree with TRBD2. Per the germline V gene, CDR1 is GTSNPN and CDR2 is SVGIG (reference sequence). The CDR3 length is 16 residues. Losses at the gene ends were 5 bases for V and 5 bases for J; bases not matched to a gene: 15.

The V gene is TRBV19, the J gene TRBJ2-2; 10 nucleotides match TRBD1. The CDR3 runs 14 residues. Germline V lookup: CDR1 LNHDA, CDR2 SQIVND (reference sequence). Unmatched junction bases numbered 3, after V lost 3 bases and J lost 8 bases. As DNA, the CDR3 is TGTGCCAGTAGTATCGGGACAGGGGAAGGGGAGCTGTTTTTT. Translation: CASSIGTGEGELFF.